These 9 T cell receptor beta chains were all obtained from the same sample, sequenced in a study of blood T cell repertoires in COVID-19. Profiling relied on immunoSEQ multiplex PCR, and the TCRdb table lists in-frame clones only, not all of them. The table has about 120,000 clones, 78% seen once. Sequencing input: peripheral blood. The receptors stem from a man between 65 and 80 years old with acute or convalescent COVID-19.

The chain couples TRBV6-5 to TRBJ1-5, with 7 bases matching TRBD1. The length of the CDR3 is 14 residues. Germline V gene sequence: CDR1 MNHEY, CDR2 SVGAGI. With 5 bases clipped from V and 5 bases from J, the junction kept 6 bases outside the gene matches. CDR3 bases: TGTGCCAGCAGTACTACAGGGGTGGATCAGCCCCAGCATTTT. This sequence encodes CASSTTGVDQPQHF.

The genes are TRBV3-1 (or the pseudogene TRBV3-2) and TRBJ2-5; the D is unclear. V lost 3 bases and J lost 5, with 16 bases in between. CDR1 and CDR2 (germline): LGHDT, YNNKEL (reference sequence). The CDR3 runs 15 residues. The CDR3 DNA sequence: TGTGCCAGCAGCCATGGAGTCTTAGCTGAGGAGACCCAGTACTTC. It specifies CASSHGVLAEETQYF.

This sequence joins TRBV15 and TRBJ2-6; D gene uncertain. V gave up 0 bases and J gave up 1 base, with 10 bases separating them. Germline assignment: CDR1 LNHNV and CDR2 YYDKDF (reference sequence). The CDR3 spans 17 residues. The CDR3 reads CATSRDPFTSGANVLTF. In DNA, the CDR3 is TGTGCCACCAGCAGAGATCCATTCACTTCTGGGGCCAACGTCCTGACTTTC.

The chain's CDR3 is CASSQARREQFF. CDR3 DNA sequence: TGTGCCAGCAGCCAAGCTCGGAGGGAGCAGTTCTTC. V usage is TRBV14 and J usage is TRBJ2-1; D perhaps matches TRBD2 (5 bases). V was shortened by 1 base and J by 10 bases, with 8 bases between the two germline ends. Germline V gene data show CDR1 as SGHDN and CDR2 as FVKESK. The CDR3 totals 12 residues.

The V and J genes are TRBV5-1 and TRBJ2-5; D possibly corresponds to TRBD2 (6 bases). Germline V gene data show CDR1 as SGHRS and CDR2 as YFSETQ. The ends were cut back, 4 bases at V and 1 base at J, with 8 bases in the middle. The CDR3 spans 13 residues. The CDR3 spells CASSPGVQETQYF. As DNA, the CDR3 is TGCGCCAGCAGCCCGGGGGTCCAAGAGACCCAGTACTTC.

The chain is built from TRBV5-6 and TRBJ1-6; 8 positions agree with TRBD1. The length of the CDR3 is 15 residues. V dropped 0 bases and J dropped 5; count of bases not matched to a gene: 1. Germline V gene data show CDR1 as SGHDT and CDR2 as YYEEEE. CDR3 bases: TGTGCCAGCAGCTTGGGACAGGGGCATAATTCACCCCTCCACTTT. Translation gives CASSLGQGHNSPLHF.

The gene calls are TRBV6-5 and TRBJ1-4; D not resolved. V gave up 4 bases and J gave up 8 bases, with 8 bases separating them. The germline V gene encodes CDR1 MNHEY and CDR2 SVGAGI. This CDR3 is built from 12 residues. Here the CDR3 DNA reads TGTGCCAGCAGTTCCGTTTCCGAAAAACTGTTTTTT. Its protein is CASSSVSEKLFF.

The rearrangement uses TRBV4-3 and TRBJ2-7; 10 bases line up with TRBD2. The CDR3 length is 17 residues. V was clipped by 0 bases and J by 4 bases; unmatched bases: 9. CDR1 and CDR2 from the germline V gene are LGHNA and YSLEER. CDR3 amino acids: CASSQDVPAGGPYEQYF. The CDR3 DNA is TGCGCCAGCAGCCAAGATGTTCCAGCGGGGGGGCCTTACGAGCAGTACTTC.

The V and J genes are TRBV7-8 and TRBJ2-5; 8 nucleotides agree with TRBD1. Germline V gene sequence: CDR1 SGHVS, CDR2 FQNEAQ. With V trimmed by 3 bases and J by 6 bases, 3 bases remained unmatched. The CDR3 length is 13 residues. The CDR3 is CASSFDRGQTQYF. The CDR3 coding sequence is TGTGCCAGCAGCTTTGACAGGGGACAGACCCAGTACTTC.